This T cell receptor beta chain derives from a study of CD8 T cells in Susac syndrome. To note about this clonotype: What it recognizes is unknown.

Germline V gene sequence: CDR1 SGHDN, CDR2 FVKESK. The CDR3 extends over 13 amino acids. V was trimmed by 3 bases and J by 5 bases, leaving 11 bases between them. Broader study findings: Only a relatively small number of individuals were included in the TCR sequencing and HLA analysis.

Random hexamers served to reverse transcribe roughly 0.45 to 1 ug RNA. Amplification of TCR beta CDR3 by immunoSEQ multiplex PCR spanned 54 Vbeta and 13 Jbeta. TCRdb independently ran MiXCR on the immunoSEQ multiplex PCR reads; one entry per CDR3 protein. The data show 300,000 to 350,000 distinct CDR3 sequences, under 95% seen once. The rearrangement uses TRBV14 and TRBJ2-7; D possibly corresponds to TRBD1 (5 bases). The receptor's source is a human donor with multiple sclerosis. Sequenced sample: CD4+ T cells from PBMCs. The CDR3 here is CASSHRVRDEQYF. The CDR3 nucleotides read TGTGCCAGCAGCCATCGAGTCAGGGACGAGCAGTACTTC. Using reference TRBV14 and TRBJ2-7 for the parts outside the CDR3, the full variable domain is EAGVTQFPSHSVIEKGQTVTLRCDPISGHDNLYWYRRVMGKEIKFLLHFVKESKQDESGMPNNRFLAERTGGTYSTLKVQPAELEDSGVYFCASSHRVRDEQYFGPGTRLTVT.